This T cell receptor beta chain was sequenced during a study of regulatory T cells in long-lasting Graves disease (dated by TCRdb to the early 2020s). Looking at the study overall: Patients with newly diagnosed Graves' disease had been on antithyroid drugs for under 3 months. A total of about 33 samples were covered by TCR sequencing, comprising approximately 13 persistent and about 20 newly diagnosed Graves' disease patients. Persistent Graves' disease patients were compared with newly diagnosed Graves' disease patients by peripheral blood TCR sequencing and RNA sequencing. The study took place in China and was registered as a clinical trial. Study-level results and caveats: Compared with newly diagnosed patients, patients with persistent Graves' disease had lower TCR Shannon entropy and fewer highly expanded clones, which suggests clonal expansion. The study examined only peripheral blood because the primary lesion, thyroid tissue, could not be accessed. As a limitation, the authors acknowledged that the small sample size may reduce accuracy. Persistent disease showed preferential use of TRBV28, TRBJ1-2 and TRBJ2-5, whereas newly diagnosed disease favored TRBV20-1 and TRBJ2-1. Sequencing and analysis were limited to the TCR beta chain. Patients with persistent disease shared more public clonotypes (around 2,500) than newly diagnosed patients did (more than 900).

This clonotype has a count of ten or more. Which antigen it targets is not known. Base-call qualities are not available, and no considerably larger clone is one nucleotide away. Via the germline V gene, CDR1 is SQVTM and CDR2 ANQGSEA. Measured from the cysteine to the phenylalanine, the CDR3 is 12 residues long. Of the read, only the CDR3 DNA is kept; its 36 bases are in frame from base 1. V loses 8 bases at its end and J loses 7 bases; junction bases beyond the gene matches: 8. The time point label here, explained by the study, means: newly diagnosed GD, antithyroid drugs for less than 3 months. RNA was extracted from PBMCs in TRIzol for both TCR sequencing and RNA sequencing. The diagnosis of Graves' disease followed American Thyroid Association guidelines. Patients were recruited from an endocrinology department in Xi'an, China. Each patient gave around 9.2 milliliters of peripheral blood, collected in an EDTA anticoagulant tube. Ficoll Paque Plus density gradient separation was used to isolate PBMCs, and no additional T cell sorting was done. An Agilent 2100 Bioanalyzer and agarose gel were used to assess RNA quality, and a NanoDrop 2000 was used to measure RNA concentration.

Libraries came from multiplex PCR. Reads for this sample came from an Illumina HiSeq 4000. CDR3 regions were amplified by Arm-PCR with iRepertoire HTBI primers to construct TCR beta libraries. Gel purification was performed on PCR products prior to sequencing. In the original analysis: Across samples, roughly 60 TRBV and 15 or so TRBJ segments were identified and used for gene usage analysis of CDR3 amino acid clonotypes. COPE and FqMerger were used to merge the filtered high-quality paired reads into contigs. BLAST was used to align contigs to IMGT TRBV, TRBD and TRBJ reference genes, with CDR3 defined following IMGT. Clonotypes above 0.1% frequency were classified as highly expanded clones. Shannon entropy was used to measure repertoire diversity, and the Gini coefficient was used to measure V-J evenness. Public clonotypes were defined as clonotypes shared by more than one individual. TCRdb applied fastp at Q25 and MiXCR to the public reads, then kept only in-frame beta chains. Rows merge per CDR3 protein into single entries with the most common DNA and genes. These V and J calls rely on TCRdb rather than the paper's analysis. A total of 450,000 to 700,000 distinct CDR3 sequences appear in this sample, roughly 14% of them only once. The ten largest account for 8.5% to 10% of the sample.

These same data were also listed under a study on T cells in Graves' hyperthyroidism and ophthalmopathy. Per the second study: A patient counted as having stable Graves' hyperthyroidism if no progression to ophthalmopathy occurred over 18 months of follow-up. Hyperthyroidism patients were newly diagnosed, with disease duration under 2 months, and aged 18 to 65 years. Patients with uncontrolled infections, other autoimmune diseases, pregnancy or lactation were excluded. Diagnoses relied on clinical symptoms, serum thyroxine and TRAb, thyroid ultrasound and orbital computed tomography. For the first round of RT-PCR on the TCR CDR3, the HTBI primer set was used together with the Qiagen OneStep RT-PCR kit. Most expanded thyroid clonotypes (frequency above 0.001) were also detected in blood, a finding suggesting that blood repertoires may reflect thyroid immune responses. In cross-validation, a model built on a 13 V-J signature told ophthalmopathy apart from stable hyperthyroidism with just under 90% sensitivity and roughly 83% specificity, and in testing the same model reached 80%/75%. In validation, progression to ophthalmopathy was predicted by the model with approximately 67% sensitivity and roughly 76% specificity, a median of approximately 6.5 months before onset. TCR V-J signatures able to tell the groups apart were searched for in a discovery cohort of 90 to 100 patients, of whom approximately 40 had Graves' ophthalmopathy and around 58 had stable Graves' hyperthyroidism. Prospective prediction of ophthalmopathy was tested in an independent validation cohort of 18 to 20 hyperthyroidism patients and 17 patients who later progressed to ophthalmopathy. The 80 to 100 discovery patients were randomly divided into training and test sets at a 7:3 ratio. In addition, the study compared T-cell repertoires in thyroid tissue and in blood from about six Graves' hyperthyroidism patients. Following sampling, methimazole starting at 30 mg daily was given to hyperthyroidism patients, and high-dose intravenous methylprednisolone was given to ophthalmopathy patients. The libraries were constructed in a second round of multiplex PCR and then size-selected and purified. Libraries were sequenced paired-end with 100 bp reads on an Illumina HiSeq2000. SOAPnuke was used to process the raw data, with reads discarded if the reads contained adapters or uncalled bases, had a mean Phred below 15, or lacked an exact constant-primer or identifier match. COPE v1.2.5 was used to merge the high-quality paired reads, and each unique nucleotide sequence was defined as a clonotype. Clonotypes were aligned to IMGT TRBV, TRBD and TRBJ reference segments using MiTCR v1.1. The analysis included only V-J combinations with a frequency above 0.0001, which together covered roughly 99% of the repertoires. The TCS score was defined as the ratio of F50 (clonal expansion) to E x V (chaos), calculated using BLOSUM62-based TCRdist between CDR3 peptides within each V-J. Welch's t-statistics and random forest reduced roughly 530 V-J features to 13, which were used in a naive Bayes classifier (R e1071). No statistical method was used to set the sample size in advance, and investigators knew the group allocation. The paper describes TCR Vbeta CDR3 sequencing of some 130 peripheral blood samples, made up of approximately 40 ophthalmopathy patients, some 76 hyperthyroidism patients and approximately 17 progressor patients.

This TCR derives from a man aged 25 to 40 with Graves disease. Donor details come from another sample of the same person, matched by shared clones. The chain was built from TRBV29-1 and TRBJ2-3; 8 bases in the middle match TRBD1. This specimen was peripheral blood mononuclear cells (PBMCs), taken at new diagnosis, from a patient treated with antithyroid drugs. The nucleotides are TGCAGCACAGGACAGGGAGAACATACGCAGTATTTT. Translated, it gives CSTGQGEHTQYF.